This T cell receptor beta chain was sequenced during a study of T and B cells in COVID-19 patients. Turning to the study itself: Recovered patients mostly had mild to moderate COVID-19 managed as outpatients.

TRB rearrangements were amplified by multiplex PCR with BIOMED2 TRB-A/B primers. TCRdb analysed the multiplex PCR reads with MiXCR anew, one entry per CDR3 protein. The sample consists of fewer than 15,000 distinct CDR3 sequences, about 28% of them appearing once. General study findings and limits: Of about 2,300 TCR clusters found only in the recovered cohort, 31 had low generation probability.

This clonotype was observed a few times. The antigen remains undetermined. The J segment lost 4 bases and the V segment lost 8 bases, leaving 15 bases of the junction unmatched. Germline lookup yields CDR1 SGHDT and CDR2 YYEEEE. The CDR3 has 15 residues. TRB was amplified from around 250-460 ng of blood genomic DNA. This chain joins TRBV5-6 and TRBJ2-7; 7 nucleotides agree with TRBD1. The specimen sequenced was blood. This TCR was sampled from a human donor who had recovered from COVID-19. This CDR3 reads CASRRGQGARYEQYF. The CDR3 nucleotides are TGTGCCAGTAGAAGGGGGCAGGGAGCGAGATACGAGCAGTACTTC. Full variable domain (missing parts from reference TRBV5-6 and TRBJ2-7): DAGVTQSPTHLIKTRGQQVTLRCSPKSGHDTVSWYQQALGQGPQFIFQYYEEEERQRGNFPDRFSGHQFPNYSSELNVNALLLGDSALYLCASRRGQGARYEQYFGPGTRLTVT.